The 5 T cell receptor beta chains listed next were all sequenced from one sample in a study of T-cell memory formation after mild COVID-19. TCRdb recomputed calls from the 5' RACE reads with MiXCR, one row per CDR3 protein. Among some 280,000 distinct CDR3 sequences listed, 16% were seen once. The sample was PBMCs or a T cell subset sorted from them (not recorded which). These receptor sequences come from a man younger than 35 who had mild COVID-19 (a few samples of this study predate the infection). Cell type and time point are not known.

This clonotype was found a few times. The V and J genes are TRBV29-1 and TRBJ1-1, with D hard to call. Germline assignment: CDR1 SQVTM and CDR2 ANQGSEA. Trimming removed 5 bases at V and 0 bases at J, with 7 bases between. The CDR3 has 12 amino acids. CDR3 sequence: CSVQSLNTEAFF. In DNA form, the CDR3 reads TGCAGCGTTCAGAGCTTGAACACTGAAGCTTTCTTT.

This clonotype was detected ten times or more. The chain carries TRBV24-1 and TRBJ2-5, with TRBD2 identical over 14 bases. CDR1 and CDR2 (germline): KGHDR, SFDVKD. The trim removed 3 bases at V and 5 bases at J, leaving 7 bases unmatched. CDR3 size: 17 residues. In DNA form, the CDR3 reads TGTGCCACCAGTGATGGGGGGACTAGCGGGGGATGGGAGACCCAGTACTTC. Translating it yields CATSDGGTSGGWETQYF.

The chain is built from TRBV7-2 and TRBJ1-4; D not resolved. CDR1 is SGHTA, CDR2 FQGNSA, per germline. V lost 3 bases and J lost 0, with 8 bases in between. This CDR3 spans 15 amino acids. This CDR3 is CASSFGSATNEKLFF. The CDR3 bases are TGTGCCAGCAGCTTCGGGTCTGCAACTAATGAAAAACTGTTTTTT.

This clonotype was counted a few times. This chain uses TRBV4-1 with TRBJ1-5; 12 bases map to TRBD1. V was clipped by 4 bases and J by 5 bases; unmatched bases: 6. CDR3 length equals 16 residues. CDR1 and CDR2 (germline): MGHRA, YSYEKL. CDR3 nucleotide sequence: TGCGCCAGCAGCCGGAAGGGACAGGGGGCCGATCAGCCCCAGCATTTT. Protein sequence: CASSRKGQGADQPQHF.

The chain joins TRBV27 to TRBJ1-1; D uncertain. The V end was cut by 3 bases, the J end by 4 bases, with 12 bases between. Germline V gene sequence: CDR1 MNHEY, CDR2 SMNVEV (reference sequence). The CDR3 covers 14 residues. Here the CDR3 reads CASSLWAWGTEAFF. In DNA, the CDR3 is TGTGCCAGCAGTTTGTGGGCTTGGGGCACTGAAGCTTTCTTT.